A selection of T cell receptor beta chains follows, all from one sample in a study of shared clonotypes between healthy human individuals. The repertoire was sequenced with immunoSEQ multiplex PCR; TCRdb's copy has only in-frame clones and lacks some. The profile shows more than 2 million clones, 85% to 95% of them singletons. The sequenced sample was naive CD8+ T cells sorted from blood. These receptor sequences come from a man aged 18-30 years in good health. Both conserved end residues are trimmed from each CDR3. Rows may omit the clone size; those that give it use once, few, many or a size class.

V gene	clone size	J gene	CDR3 protein
TRBV9	-	TRBJ2-5	ASSALDSIGETQY
TRBV28	-	TRBJ2-7	ASRTVTGGAGEQY
TRBV27	-	TRBJ2-7	ASSRTGGYEQY
TRBV6-5	-	TRBJ2-7	ASRTGQGYEQY
TRBV20-1	-	TRBJ1-2	SVNYGYT
TRBV29-1	-	TRBJ2-7	SVWGTGLSYEQY
TRBV5-6	few	TRBJ1-1	ASSFPNTEAF
TRBV7-8	-	TRBJ2-1	ASSQEPGLINEQF
TRBV7-2	-	TRBJ2-7	AINGQTSYEQY
TRBV2	-	TRBJ1-4	ASLFPSGEKLF
TRBV6-5	-	TRBJ2-1	ASSPTSGGTMAQF
TRBV29-1	once	TRBJ2-5	SVEGGMYQETQY
TRBV4-1	-	TRBJ1-4	ASSQVTGAGEKLF
TRBV5-8	-	TRBJ2-3	AGGTGLTDTQY
TRBV4-1	-	TRBJ1-2	ASSQGNIGYT
TRBV27	-	TRBJ1-6	ASRTTGSGSPLH
TRBV27	-	TRBJ1-6	ASSTDAGRNSPLH
TRBV30	once	TRBJ2-7	AWSSTGHYEQY
TRBV27	-	TRBJ1-2	ASSHRGPLYGYT
TRBV4-1	-	TRBJ2-7	ASSQGGGEQY
TRBV5-4	-	TRBJ1-2	ASSPWQGAHYGYT
TRBV5-6	-	TRBJ2-7	ASSEAGTGFYEQY
TRBV27	-	TRBJ1-4	ASSPGTATNEKLF
TRBV5-1	once	TRBJ1-2	ASGSLEGASYGYT
TRBV5-6	-	TRBJ2-2	ASQRGLDTGELF
TRBV29-1	-	TRBJ2-7	SARDRVSYEQY
TRBV7-8	-	TRBJ2-7	ASSLEPGTYEQY
TRBV7-9	-	TRBJ2-7	ASSLAGSDYEQY
TRBV5-6	-	TRBJ1-6	ASSSGGTPLH
TRBV6-5	-	TRBJ2-5	ASRQGARETQY
TRBV27	-	TRBJ2-1	ASKTSGGYNEQF
TRBV2	-	TRBJ1-1	ASISTGWNTEAF